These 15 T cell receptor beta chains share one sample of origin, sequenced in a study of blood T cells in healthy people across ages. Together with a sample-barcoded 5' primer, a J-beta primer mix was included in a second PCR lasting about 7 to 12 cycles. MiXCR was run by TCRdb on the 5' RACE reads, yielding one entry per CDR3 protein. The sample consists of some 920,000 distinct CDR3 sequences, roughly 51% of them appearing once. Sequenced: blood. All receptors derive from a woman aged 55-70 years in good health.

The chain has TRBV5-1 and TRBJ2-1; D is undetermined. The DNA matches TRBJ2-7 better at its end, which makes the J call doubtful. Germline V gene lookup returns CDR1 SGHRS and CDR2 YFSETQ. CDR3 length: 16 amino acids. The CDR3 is CASRGLPLGSYNEQYF. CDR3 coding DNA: TGCGCCAGCAGAGGCCTCCCTTTAGGCTCCTACAATGAGCAGTACTTC.

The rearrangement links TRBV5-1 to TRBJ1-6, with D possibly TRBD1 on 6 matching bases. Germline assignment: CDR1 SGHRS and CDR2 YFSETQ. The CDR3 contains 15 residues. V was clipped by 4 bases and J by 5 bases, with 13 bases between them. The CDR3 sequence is CASSPRTDHNSPLHF. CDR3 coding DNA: TGCGCCAGCAGCCCCAGGACAGACCATAATTCACCCCTCCACTTT.

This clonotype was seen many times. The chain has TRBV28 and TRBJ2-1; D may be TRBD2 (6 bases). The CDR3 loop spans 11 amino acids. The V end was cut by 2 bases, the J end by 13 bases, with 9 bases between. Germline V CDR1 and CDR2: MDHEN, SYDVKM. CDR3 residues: CASSLGTFQFF. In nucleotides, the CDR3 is TGTGCCAGCAGTTTAGGGACTTTTCAGTTCTTC.

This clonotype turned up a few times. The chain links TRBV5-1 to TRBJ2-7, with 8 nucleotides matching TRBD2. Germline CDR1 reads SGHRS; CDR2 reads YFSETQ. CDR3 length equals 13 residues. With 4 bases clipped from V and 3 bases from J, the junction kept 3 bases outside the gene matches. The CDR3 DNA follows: TGCGCCAGCAGCCGGGAGGGCCTCTACGAGCAGTACTTC. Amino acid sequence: CASSREGLYEQYF.

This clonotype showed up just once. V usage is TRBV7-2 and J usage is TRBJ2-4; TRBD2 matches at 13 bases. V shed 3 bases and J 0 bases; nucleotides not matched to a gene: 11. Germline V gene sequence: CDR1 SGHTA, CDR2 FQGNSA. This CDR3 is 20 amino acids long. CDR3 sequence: CASSFRRLAGGREAKNIQYF. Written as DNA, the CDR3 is TGTGCCAGCAGCTTTAGGCGACTAGCGGGAGGCAGGGAAGCCAAAAACATTCAGTACTTC.

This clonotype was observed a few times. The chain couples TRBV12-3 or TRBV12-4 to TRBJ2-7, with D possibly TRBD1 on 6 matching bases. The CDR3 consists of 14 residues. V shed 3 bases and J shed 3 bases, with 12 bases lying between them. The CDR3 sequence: CASSFRDKYYEQYF. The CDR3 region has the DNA TGTGCCAGCAGTTTCCGGGACAAATACTACGAGCAGTACTTC.

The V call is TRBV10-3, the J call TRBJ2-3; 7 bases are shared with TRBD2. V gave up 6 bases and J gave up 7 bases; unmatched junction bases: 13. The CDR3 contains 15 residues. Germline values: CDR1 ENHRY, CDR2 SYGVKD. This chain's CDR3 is CAIRVASGASHTQYF. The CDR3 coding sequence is TGTGCCATCAGGGTCGCTAGCGGAGCCTCCCATACGCAGTATTTT.

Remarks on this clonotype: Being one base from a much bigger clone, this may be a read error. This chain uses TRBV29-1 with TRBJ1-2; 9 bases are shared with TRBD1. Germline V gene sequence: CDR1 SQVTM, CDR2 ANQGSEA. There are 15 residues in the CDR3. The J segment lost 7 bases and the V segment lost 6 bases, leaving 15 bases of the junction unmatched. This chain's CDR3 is CSVVRGTGFVGGYTF. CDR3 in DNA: TGCAGCGTGGTTCGGGGGACAGGGTTTGTGGGTGGCTACACCTTC.

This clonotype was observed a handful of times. The CDR3 nucleotides are TGCGCCAGCAGCCCAGGCGGAACCGGGAGTCCGGATACGCAGTATTTT. Encoded protein: CASSPGGTGSPDTQYF. The gene calls are TRBV4-1 and TRBJ2-3; D possibly corresponds to TRBD2 (6 bases). Trimming pared 4 bases from V and 6 bases from J, leaving 20 bases between. Germline CDR1 MGHRA, CDR2 YSYEKL. The CDR3 is 16 amino acids.

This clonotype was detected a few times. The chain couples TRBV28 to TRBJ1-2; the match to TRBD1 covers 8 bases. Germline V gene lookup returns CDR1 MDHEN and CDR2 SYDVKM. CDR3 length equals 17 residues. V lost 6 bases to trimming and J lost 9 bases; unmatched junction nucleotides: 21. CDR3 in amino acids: CASSSPLYLDRVGSYTF. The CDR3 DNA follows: TGTGCCAGCAGCTCCCCCCTCTACCTGGACAGGGTAGGCAGCTACACCTTC.

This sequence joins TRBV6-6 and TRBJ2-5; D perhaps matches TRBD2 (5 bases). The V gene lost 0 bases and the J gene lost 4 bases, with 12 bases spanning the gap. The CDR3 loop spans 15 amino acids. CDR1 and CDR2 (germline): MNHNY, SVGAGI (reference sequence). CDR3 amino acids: CASSYSTRGGETQYF. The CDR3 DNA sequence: TGTGCCAGCAGTTACTCTACTAGAGGAGGAGAGACCCAGTACTTC.

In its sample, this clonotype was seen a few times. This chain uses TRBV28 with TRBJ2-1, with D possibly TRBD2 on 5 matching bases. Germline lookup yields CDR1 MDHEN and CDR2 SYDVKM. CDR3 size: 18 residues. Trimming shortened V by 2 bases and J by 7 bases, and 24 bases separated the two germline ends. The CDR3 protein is CASSLRSYISRGVNEQFF. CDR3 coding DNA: TGTGCCAGCAGTTTAAGGTCGTATATTAGCCGGGGAGTAAATGAGCAGTTCTTC. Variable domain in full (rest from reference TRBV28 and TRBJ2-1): DVKVTQSSRYLVKRTGEKVFLECVQDMDHENMFWYRQDPGLGLRLIYFSYDVKMKEKGDIPEGYSVSREKKERFSLILESASTNQTSMYLCASSLRSYISRGVNEQFFGPGTRLTVL.

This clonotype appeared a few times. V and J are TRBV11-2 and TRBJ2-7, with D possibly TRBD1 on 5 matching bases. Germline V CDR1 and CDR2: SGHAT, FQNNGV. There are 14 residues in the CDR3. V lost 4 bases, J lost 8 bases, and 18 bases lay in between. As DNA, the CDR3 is TGTGCCAGCAGCTCAAACAGGTTTGGGTCCCAGCAGTACTTC. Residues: CASSSNRFGSQQYF.

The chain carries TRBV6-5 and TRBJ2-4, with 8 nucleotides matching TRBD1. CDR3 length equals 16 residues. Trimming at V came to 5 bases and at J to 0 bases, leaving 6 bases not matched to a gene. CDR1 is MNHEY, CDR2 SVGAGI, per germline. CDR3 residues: CASSRGQVLAKNIQYF. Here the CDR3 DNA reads TGTGCCAGCAGTCGGGGACAGGTGCTAGCCAAAAACATTCAGTACTTC.

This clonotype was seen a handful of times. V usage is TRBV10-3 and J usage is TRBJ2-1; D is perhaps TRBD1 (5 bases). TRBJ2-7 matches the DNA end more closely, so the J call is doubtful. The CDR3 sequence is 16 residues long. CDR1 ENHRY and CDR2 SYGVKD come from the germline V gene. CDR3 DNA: TGTGCCATCAGTTCCATTGGGGCAAGCTCCTACAATGAGCAGTACTTC. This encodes CAISSIGASSYNEQYF.